The 12 T cell receptor beta chains reported below all come from one sample, sequenced in a study of shared clonotypes between healthy human individuals. Profiling relied on immunoSEQ multiplex PCR, and the TCRdb table lists in-frame clones only, not all of them. The sample contains about 1 million clones, about 75% of which appear only once. The sample taken for sequencing was memory CD4+ T cells sorted from blood. Subset defined: CD45RA-negative fraction. Source of these receptors: a man aged 18 to 29 in good health.

CDR3 in amino acids: CASSLRSGGVNTQYF. Here the CDR3 DNA reads TGTGCCAGCAGCTTGAGGAGCGGGGGGGTAAATACGCAGTATTTT. The chain links TRBV5-6 to TRBJ2-3; TRBD2 aligns across 10 bases. CDR3 length: 15 amino acids. The V gene end was trimmed by 1 base and the J gene end by 7 bases; junction bases not matched to a gene: 6. The germline V gene encodes CDR1 SGHDT and CDR2 YYEEEE. The complete variable domain, with remaining parts taken from reference TRBV5-6 and TRBJ2-3, reads DAGVTQSPTHLIKTRGQQVTLRCSPKSGHDTVSWYQQALGQGPQFIFQYYEEEERQRGNFPDRFSGHQFPNYSSELNVNALLLGDSALYLCASSLRSGGVNTQYFGPGTRLTVL.

The J gene is TRBJ1-1, the V gene TRBV7-2; TRBD1 might be the D (6 bases). This CDR3 is built from 14 residues. In germline, CDR1 is SGHTA, CDR2 FQGNSA. Trimming removed 5 bases from V and 4 bases from J, with 14 bases in between. The CDR3 protein is CASSVGQIGTEAFF. CDR3 bases: TGTGCCAGCAGCGTTGGACAGATCGGCACTGAAGCTTTCTTT.

This chain joins TRBV25-1 and TRBJ2-7, with 9 bases that match TRBD1. The CDR3 has 16 residues. CDR1 is MGHDK and CDR2 is SYGVNS in the germline V gene. J was trimmed by 2 bases and V by 4 bases; bases with no gene match: 9. DNA for the CDR3: TGTGCCAGCAGTGGAGGTGACAGGGGGTCCCCCTACGAGCAGTACTTC. It is translated as CASSGGDRGSPYEQYF.

The CDR3 loop is CASRAPGSYGYTF. CDR3 coding DNA: TGTGCCAGCCGGGCCCCTGGGAGCTATGGCTACACCTTC. The chain employs TRBV5-5 and TRBJ1-2; D call uncertain. The CDR3 extends over 13 amino acids. CDR1 SGHKS and CDR2 YYEKEE come from the germline V gene (reference sequence). V gave up 7 bases and J gave up 4 bases, with 14 bases separating them.

This clone was seen a few times. At the DNA level, this CDR3 is encoded by other sequences in the same sample as well. J is TRBJ2-5 and V is TRBV5-1; D ambiguous. Germline V lookup: CDR1 SGHRS, CDR2 YFSETQ. CDR3 length: 13 residues. V was trimmed by 0 bases and J by 4 bases, leaving 7 bases between them. CDR3 amino acids: CASSLAGLETQYF. The CDR3 region has the DNA TGCGCCAGCAGCTTGGCCGGGTTAGAGACCCAGTACTTC.

This clone appeared a few times. This sequence joins TRBV9 and TRBJ1-2; D remains unclear. The CDR3 totals 13 residues. Looked up from germline, CDR1 is SGDLS and CDR2 is YYNGEE. Trimming shortened V by 4 bases and J by 8 bases, and 15 bases separated the two germline ends. Here the CDR3 reads CASSPPGFRGYTF. The CDR3 DNA follows: TGTGCCAGCAGCCCACCCGGATTTAGAGGCTACACCTTC.

The chain is built from TRBV10-3 and TRBJ2-7; no clear D gene. Germline CDR1 reads ENHRY; CDR2 reads SYGVKD. CDR3 length: 15 amino acids. Between the trimmed V and J ends, which lost 2 bases and 2 bases, there was a span of 13 bases. The CDR3 nucleotides are TGTGCCATCAGTGAGATCGGCGGTCTGCCCTACGAGCAGTACTTC. Translating gives CAISEIGGLPYEQYF.

This clone occurred a few times. The CDR3 nucleotides are TGTGCCAGCAGTAGTCCACCCGGGTGGGACACTGAAGCTTTCTTT. This gives the protein CASSSPPGWDTEAFF. The J gene is TRBJ1-1, the V gene TRBV6-1; D remains ambiguous. The ends were cut back, 5 bases at V and 3 bases at J, with 16 bases in the middle. The CDR3 consists of 15 residues. Germline CDR1 and CDR2: MNHNS and SASEGT.

In the case of this clone: In the same sample, other DNA sequences code for this CDR3. The chain uses TRBV6-5 and TRBJ2-7; a possible D gene is TRBD1 (7 bases). This CDR3 comprises 11 residues. From germline, CDR1 is MNHEY and CDR2 SVGAGI. Trimming took off 7 bases at V and 6 bases at J, with 10 bases between the two ends. Here the CDR3 DNA reads TGTGCCAGCACCCAGGGGGGCGAGCAGTACTTC. Translating it yields CASTQGGEQYF.

In its sample, this clone was seen many times. The chain links TRBV6-1 to TRBJ2-5; no clear D. From germline, CDR1 is MNHNS and CDR2 SASEGT. This CDR3 spans 11 amino acids. V was clipped by 1 base and J by 7 bases, with 4 bases between them. CDR3 nucleotide sequence: TGTGCCAGCAGTGAAGTTGGGACCCAGTACTTC. Amino acid sequence: CASSEVGTQYF.

On this clone itself: This sample includes further DNA sequences coding for the same CDR3. This sequence joins TRBV19 and TRBJ1-6; the D is unclear. The CDR3 consists of 14 residues. Germline CDR1 and CDR2: LNHDA and SQIVND (reference sequence). Trimming pared 0 bases from V and 10 bases from J, leaving 10 bases between. This CDR3 is CASSIDLGGSPLHF. CDR3 nucleotides: TGTGCCAGTAGTATAGATCTCGGAGGCTCACCCCTCCACTTT.

The chain couples TRBV19 to TRBJ2-5, with TRBD2 identical over 15 bases. Trimming took 5 bases from V and 4 from J; bases not matched to a gene: 5. CDR1 LNHDA and CDR2 SQIVND come from the germline V gene (reference sequence). This CDR3 comprises 16 residues. The CDR3 protein is CASSSPGLAGGETQYF. The CDR3 bases are TGTGCCAGTAGTTCACCGGGACTAGCGGGAGGAGAGACCCAGTACTTC.